A selection of T cell receptor beta chains follows, all from one sample in a study of response to subunit inactivated influenza vaccine. Via MiXCR, TCRdb re-called the RT-PCR reads, giving one row per CDR3 protein. The repertoire includes about 530,000 distinct CDR3 sequences, around 11% of them detected once, and more than 8.5% sits in the top ten. Source: PBMCs from blood, taken on the day of vaccination. The receptor set was obtained from a man aged 50 to 60 who received an inactivated influenza vaccine. Both conserved end residues are part of each CDR3. D genes are given only for firm matches. Some rows mark clone size as missing; the rest say once, few, many or name a class of expanded clone.

v_call: TRBV4-2
d_call: TRBD2
clone_size: NA
j_call: TRBJ2-1
cdr3_aa: CASSQATSGAYNEQFF
cdr3_nt: TGTGCCAGCAGCCAAGCGACTAGCGGGGCGTACAATGAGCAGTTCTTC

v_call: TRBV3-1
d_call: TRBD2
clone_size: many
j_call: TRBJ2-4
cdr3_aa: CASSQWVAGGPNIQYF
cdr3_nt: TGTGCCAGCAGCCAATGGGTAGCGGGAGGGCCGAACATTCAGTACTTC

v_call: TRBV12-3/TRBV12-4
d_call: NA
clone_size: few
j_call: TRBJ1-5
cdr3_aa: CASSLALGGFQPQHF
cdr3_nt: TGTGCCAGCAGTTTAGCCCTCGGGGGTTTTCAGCCCCAGCATTTT

v_call: TRBV15
d_call: TRBD2
clone_size: few
j_call: TRBJ2-1
cdr3_aa: CATSRTHSGRYNEQFF
cdr3_nt: TGTGCCACCAGCAGAACCCATAGCGGGAGGTACAATGAGCAGTTCTTC

v_call: TRBV7-8
d_call: NA
clone_size: many
j_call: TRBJ2-5
cdr3_aa: CASSPFTASAGETQYF
cdr3_nt: TGTGCCAGCAGCCCCTTTACGGCTAGCGCGGGAGAGACCCAGTACTTC

v_call: TRBV7-3
d_call: NA
clone_size: few
j_call: TRBJ2-2
cdr3_aa: CASSLDGQGNTGELFF
cdr3_nt: TGTGCCAGCAGCTTGGATGGGCAGGGGAACACCGGGGAGCTGTTTTTT

v_call: TRBV4-2
d_call: NA
clone_size: NA
j_call: TRBJ2-1
cdr3_aa: CASSQGIGGWSYNEQFF
cdr3_nt: TGTGCCAGCAGCCAAGGGATCGGGGGATGGTCCTACAATGAGCAGTTCTTC

v_call: TRBV7-9
d_call: NA
clone_size: NA
j_call: TRBJ1-5
cdr3_aa: CASSLAQGLGPQHF
cdr3_nt: TGTGCCAGCAGCTTAGCACAGGGCCTGGGACCCCAGCATTTT

v_call: TRBV20-1
d_call: TRBD2
clone_size: NA
j_call: TRBJ2-3
cdr3_aa: CSARDESGRTDTQYF
cdr3_nt: TGCAGTGCTAGAGATGAGTCCGGGAGGACAGATACGCAGTATTTT

v_call: TRBV5-5
d_call: NA
clone_size: many
j_call: TRBJ1-4
cdr3_aa: CASRLAANEKLFF
cdr3_nt: TGTGCCAGCAGGCTGGCAGCTAATGAAAAACTGTTTTTT

v_call: TRBV5-1
d_call: NA
clone_size: NA
j_call: TRBJ1-1
cdr3_aa: CASSLQTVNTEAFF
cdr3_nt: TGCGCCAGCAGTCTCCAGACAGTGAACACTGAAGCTTTCTTT

v_call: TRBV12-3/TRBV12-4
d_call: NA
clone_size: many
j_call: TRBJ2-3
cdr3_aa: CASSPPTDTQYF
cdr3_nt: TGTGCCAGCAGTCCCCCCACAGATACGCAGTATTTT

v_call: TRBV5-1
d_call: NA
clone_size: NA
j_call: TRBJ2-7
cdr3_aa: CASSPRRVFNEQYF
cdr3_nt: TGCGCCAGCAGCCCTCGTCGGGTCTTCAACGAGCAGTACTTC

v_call: TRBV4-2
d_call: NA
clone_size: NA
j_call: TRBJ2-4
cdr3_aa: CASSQDAGNIQYF
cdr3_nt: TGTGCCAGCAGCCAAGACGCGGGAAACATTCAGTACTTC

v_call: TRBV12-3/TRBV12-4
d_call: TRBD2
clone_size: NA
j_call: TRBJ2-3
cdr3_aa: CASSAGVADTQYF
cdr3_nt: TGTGCCAGCTCGGCGGGGGTGGCAGATACGCAGTATTTT

v_call: TRBV5-1
d_call: TRBD2
clone_size: many
j_call: TRBJ2-1
cdr3_aa: CASSRSPAGGRLTEQFF
cdr3_nt: TGCGCCAGCAGCCGCTCGCCAGCGGGGGGGCGGTTGACTGAGCAGTTCTTC

v_call: TRBV29-1
d_call: NA
clone_size: few
j_call: TRBJ2-7
cdr3_aa: CSVTGTLSYEQYF
cdr3_nt: TGCAGCGTTACCGGGACACTCTCCTACGAGCAGTACTTC

v_call: TRBV20-1
d_call: NA
clone_size: many
j_call: TRBJ2-7
cdr3_aa: CSARISGASYEQYF
cdr3_nt: TGCAGTGCTAGAATTTCAGGGGCCTCCTACGAGCAGTACTTC

v_call: TRBV12-3/TRBV12-4
d_call: NA
clone_size: few
j_call: TRBJ2-5
cdr3_aa: CASSLRGSEETQYF
cdr3_nt: TGTGCCAGCAGTTTAAGAGGGAGTGAAGAGACCCAGTACTTC